These 5 T cell receptor beta chains originate from one sample sequenced in a study of T cell changes during pregnancy in multiple sclerosis. Sequencing was performed with immunoSEQ multiplex PCR; in TCRdb, only in-frame clones are kept and a portion is missing. The sample contains around 69,000 clones, less than 95% of which appear only once. Sequencing was performed on peripheral blood, taken in the second trimester of pregnancy. The receptors were sampled from a female donor in good health, enrolled as a control in a pregnancy study.

The rearrangement links TRBV15 to TRBJ2-7, with 7 bases that match TRBD1. The germline CDR1 and CDR2 sequences are LNHNV and YYDKDF (reference sequence). This CDR3 region has 14 residues. Losses at the gene ends were 1 base for V and 7 bases for J; bases not matched to a gene: 7. DNA for the CDR3: TGTGCCACCAGCAGAGTAACAGGGGCCTGGGAGCAGTACTTC. This gives the protein CATSRVTGAWEQYF. The whole variable domain, remainder taken from reference TRBV15 and TRBJ2-7, is DAMVIQNPRYQVTQFGKPVTLSCSQTLNHNVMYWYQQKSSQAPKLLFHYYDKDFNNEADTPDNFQSRRPNTSFCFLDIRSPGLGDTAMYLCATSRVTGAWEQYFGPGTRLTVT.

CDR3 loop: CASSQDAETGSGELFF. The CDR3 coding sequence is TGTGCCAGCAGCCAAGATGCAGAGACAGGGTCCGGGGAGCTGTTTTTT. This sequence joins TRBV4-2 and TRBJ2-2; 7 bases are a match to TRBD1. The trim removed 0 bases at V and 6 bases at J, leaving 7 bases unmatched. Germline V gives CDR1 LGHNA, CDR2 YNFKEQ. The CDR3 spans 16 residues.

CDR3 bases: TGTGCCAGTAGTCCACCCGGGGGACGGGAGACCCAGTACTTC. Translated: CASSPPGGRETQYF. The rearrangement uses TRBV19 and TRBJ2-5; maybe TRBD2 (6 bases). V was cut by 5 bases and J by 5 bases, with 15 bases left in between. The CDR3 extends over 14 amino acids. CDR1 is LNHDA, CDR2 SQIVND, per germline (reference sequence).

J is TRBJ2-2 and V is TRBV10-1, with D tentatively TRBD2 (7 bases). Germline CDR1 and CDR2: WNHNN and SYGVQD (reference sequence). V was trimmed by 6 bases and J by 0 bases, leaving 14 bases between them. This CDR3 is built from 16 residues. The CDR3 loop is CASSPLGGPNTGELFF. DNA of the CDR3: TGCGCCAGCAGCCCGCTGGGGGGGCCGAACACCGGGGAGCTGTTTTTT.

In nucleotides, the CDR3 is TGTGCCAGCAGCTTTGAACAGGGGGCATCTAATGAAAAACTGTTTTTT. Translated: CASSFEQGASNEKLFF. The chain recombines TRBV7-8 with TRBJ1-4; 9 bases line up with TRBD1. J lost 3 bases, V lost 3 bases, and 5 bases had no gene match. Germline-derived CDR1 and CDR2 are SGHVS and FQNEAQ. The CDR3 is made up of 16 amino acids.